This T cell receptor (beta chain) comes out of a study of T-cell memory formation after mild COVID-19. Study-level background: The study found TCR clusters largely donor specific. Study-wide results and limits: Second-wave clones that peaked on day 37 lacked confirmed SARS-CoV-2 specificity. From day 15 to 85, contracting clones were balanced between CD4 and CD8, whereas later expanders leaned toward CD4+. The study found contracting CD4+ clones mainly in CM and EM and contracting CD8+ clones in EMRA.

In the case of this clonotype: The antigen is not known.

The CDR3 has 15 amino acids. CDR1 is SGHRS, CDR2 YFSETQ, per germline. V dropped 4 bases and J dropped 5; count of bases not matched to a gene: 8. TCRdb reprocessed the 5' RACE reads via MiXCR and lists one record per CDR3 protein. The sample lists roughly 110,000 distinct CDR3 sequences; about a sixth were seen once. This chain uses TRBV5-1 with TRBJ2-5, with TRBD1 identical over 10 bases. Sequences were obtained from PBMCs or a T cell subset sorted from them (not recorded which). The origin of this receptor is an adult woman who had mild COVID-19 (a few samples of this study predate the infection). Cell type and time point are not known. CDR3 protein: CASSTGQGDGETQYF. DNA for the CDR3: TGCGCCAGCAGCACAGGACAGGGGGATGGGGAGACCCAGTACTTC.